These T cell receptor beta chains were read from a single sample in a study of shared clonotypes between healthy human individuals. The assay was immunoSEQ multiplex PCR, and TCRdb's table has in-frame clones only and misses some. The sample consists of approximately 470,000 clones, approximately 81% of them appearing once. Material for sequencing was PBMCs. The receptors originated from a woman between 40 and 50 years old in good health. Some clones in this sample may be carry-over from other donors' samples. Each CDR3 is given without its conserved first and last residue. Only part of the rows carry a size: once, few, many, or a class if the clone is expanded.

j_gene	abundance	v_gene	CDR3aa
TRBJ1-4	few	TRBV6-4	ATSEGNLNEKLF
TRBJ2-1	NA	TRBV7-9	ASSPRGFAYNEQF
TRBJ2-5	NA	TRBV18	ASSPTAGQETQY
TRBJ2-7	NA	TRBV5-1	ASSPTGGTGGSEQY
TRBJ2-3	NA	TRBV2	ASSDSLGLGTDTQY
TRBJ2-7	NA	TRBV4-2	ASSLQTSGRAGRGYEQY
TRBJ1-5	NA	TRBV6-6	ASSRQGNQPQH
TRBJ2-1	many	TRBV4-3	ASSQGYSREHYNEQF
TRBJ2-7	NA	TRBV7-8	ASSFPAGGVNYEQY
TRBJ2-2	NA	TRBV11-2	ASSLGLGGYTGELF
TRBJ2-3	NA	TRBV30	AWRDGGVDTQY
TRBJ1-5	NA	TRBV2	ASAFSGNQPQH
TRBJ2-1	NA	TRBV10-1	ASRLDSDSYNEQF
TRBJ2-5	NA	TRBV18	ASSPRTGSGETQY
TRBJ1-1	few	TRBV7-9	ASSWDKSEAF
TRBJ2-1	NA	TRBV7-9	ASSLKGLAHNEQF
TRBJ1-2	NA	TRBV28	ASSSGGSNYGYT
TRBJ1-5	NA	TRBV19	ASSPLLGGNQPQH
TRBJ1-1	NA	TRBV30	AFGLMTEAF
TRBJ1-1	NA	TRBV5-1	ASSSTGVDTEAF
TRBJ1-4	NA	TRBV2	ASNFGPNEKLF
TRBJ1-2	NA	TRBV6-1	ASTWDRQYYGYT
TRBJ2-7	NA	TRBV29-1	SARRSYEQY
TRBJ2-5	NA	TRBV28	ASSLWGVGETQY
TRBJ2-1	NA	TRBV27	ASSQTGNLNEQF
TRBJ2-6	NA	TRBV6-4	ASSDGQDGPGANVLT
NA	NA	TRBV5-5	ASSLESWTSSYEQY
TRBJ1-5	NA	TRBV28	ASSSATDRLEPQH
TRBJ2-7	NA	TRBV28	ASSSPLVFEQY